Below, 22 T cell receptor beta chains from the same sample are listed, as sequenced in a study of blood T cell repertoires in COVID-19. Sequenced by immunoSEQ multiplex PCR; TCRdb stores in-frame clones only, minus some. The table lists approximately 180,000 clones, roughly four fifths of them singletons. Input material: peripheral blood. These receptor sequences come from a woman older than 75 with COVID-19, enrolled during active disease.

The chain links TRBV12-5 to TRBJ2-5, with D perhaps TRBD2 (7 bases). V lost 5 bases to trimming and J lost 2 bases, with 15 bases between them. Per germline, CDR1 LGHNT and CDR2 FRNRAP. This CDR3 spans 15 amino acids. DNA of the CDR3: TGTGCTAGTGGTAAGGGGGGAGGGGGACAAGAGACCCAGTACTTC. This codes for CASGKGGGGQETQYF.

The chain employs TRBV28 and TRBJ1-2, with a tentative D call TRBD1 (5 bases). V was trimmed by 4 bases and J by 8 bases, leaving 29 bases between them. This CDR3 comprises 18 residues. Looked up from germline, CDR1 is MDHEN and CDR2 is SYDVKM. The CDR3 DNA reads as TGTGCCAGCAGTTCGCGGATACAGGTGATTGGAGTCTATAGGGGCTACACCTTC. This codes for CASSSRIQVIGVYRGYTF.

Points on this clone: The sample carries other DNA sequences with the same CDR3. The genes are TRBV6-2 or TRBV6-3 and TRBJ1-2; 8 positions match TRBD1. J was trimmed by 6 bases and V by 6 bases; bases with no gene match: 12. This CDR3 is 15 amino acids long. Germline assignment: CDR1 MNHEY and CDR2 SVGEGT. The CDR3 DNA sequence: TGTGCCAGCAGACCTACGGGGCAGGGGGCTGATGGCTACACCTTC. Protein: CASRPTGQGADGYTF.

V and J are TRBV24-1 and TRBJ2-5; 11 nucleotides match TRBD1. The V segment lost 4 bases and the J segment 5 bases; nucleotides outside the gene matches: 5. Germline V gene lookup returns CDR1 KGHDR and CDR2 SFDVKD. The CDR3 sequence is 15 residues long. The CDR3 nucleotides read TGTGCCACCAGTGACCCGGGACAGGGGGGGGAGACCCAGTACTTC. This codes for CATSDPGQGGETQYF.

The chain uses TRBV6-2 or TRBV6-3 and TRBJ2-1; the match to TRBD1 covers 7 bases. V lost 0 bases to trimming and J lost 7 bases; unmatched junction nucleotides: 15. Germline V gives CDR1 MNHEY, CDR2 SVGEGT. CDR3 length: 18 residues. In nucleotides, the CDR3 is TGTGCCAGCAGTTACTCCGATACGGCGGCAGGGGGTAAAAATGAGCAGTTCTTC. This codes for CASSYSDTAAGGKNEQFF.

This clone has a single count. CDR3 loop: CASSQAGAGDYNEQFF. DNA for the CDR3: TGTGCCAGCAGCCAAGCGGGGGCGGGGGACTACAATGAGCAGTTCTTC. The chain is built from TRBV3-1 (or the pseudogene TRBV3-2) and TRBJ2-1; TRBD2 might be the D (7 bases). The CDR3 runs to 16 residues. Trimming removed 1 base from V and 3 bases from J, with 13 bases in between. Germline CDR1 is LGHDT and CDR2 is YNNKEL (reference sequence).

The rearrangement joins TRBV6-5 to TRBJ1-1; D gene uncertain. CDR1 MNHEY and CDR2 SVGAGI come from the germline V gene. The CDR3 length is 15 residues. The V end lost 8 bases, the J end lost 1 base, and 17 bases lay between the germline ends. CDR3 in amino acids: CASSTEAFSNTEAFF. DNA for the CDR3: TGTGCCAGCTCGACGGAGGCCTTTTCGAACACTGAAGCTTTCTTT.

This clone is a singleton in its sample. The rearrangement joins TRBV7-9 to TRBJ1-1; D is uncertain. The germline V and J ends were trimmed by 1 base and 2 bases, with 8 bases remaining between them. The CDR3 runs 14 residues. The V gene's germline CDR1 is SEHNR and CDR2 FQNEAQ (reference sequence). DNA of the CDR3: TGTGCCAGCAGCTTAGGAGGGTTTAACACTGAAGCTTTCTTT. Its protein product is CASSLGGFNTEAFF.

This sequence joins TRBV7-8 and TRBJ1-1, with no clear D. The germline gives CDR1 SGHVS, CDR2 FQNEAQ. The V end lost 5 bases, the J end lost 0 bases, and 10 bases lay between the germline ends. This CDR3 is built from 14 residues. The CDR3 region has the DNA TGTGCCAGCAGCGCCACAGAGTTGAACACTGAAGCTTTCTTT. This sequence encodes CASSATELNTEAFF.

This chain connects TRBV4-2 to TRBJ2-5; 9 nucleotides line up with TRBD1. Germline CDR1 and CDR2: LGHNA and YNFKEQ. The CDR3 runs 14 residues. Germline trimming cut 5 bases from V and 2 bases from J; bases unmatched to any gene: 3. CDR3 sequence reads: CASSNGQGQETQYF. The CDR3 DNA sequence: TGTGCCAGCAGCAACGGACAGGGGCAAGAGACCCAGTACTTC.

The chain joins TRBV6-5 to TRBJ2-7; possibly TRBD2 for D (5 bases). CDR3 length equals 14 residues. Germline lookup yields CDR1 MNHEY and CDR2 SVGAGI. Trimming left V 5 bases short and J 0 bases short, with 11 bases between. CDR3 region: CASSPRESSYEQYF. In DNA form, the CDR3 reads TGTGCCAGCAGTCCTCGGGAAAGCTCCTACGAGCAGTACTTC.

The chain has TRBV2 and TRBJ2-2; 10 bases match TRBD1. The CDR3 runs 14 residues. Per germline, CDR1 SNHLY and CDR2 FYNNEI. The V gene end was trimmed by 3 bases and the J gene end by 7 bases; junction bases not matched to a gene: 2. CDR3 sequence (DNA): TGTGCCAGCAGTGAGACAGGGGGCGGCGGGGAGCTGTTTTTT. It translates to CASSETGGGGELFF. The complete variable domain, with remaining parts taken from reference TRBV2 and TRBJ2-2, reads EPEVTQTPSHQVTQMGQEVILRCVPISNHLYFYWYRQILGQKVEFLVSFYNNEISEKSEIFDDQFSVERPDGSNFTLKIRSTKLEDSAMYFCASSETGGGGELFFGEGSRLTVL.

The chain uses TRBV19 and TRBJ2-2; maybe TRBD1 (6 bases). Germline CDR1 LNHDA, CDR2 SQIVND (reference sequence). The CDR3 has 14 residues. V lost 4 bases, J lost 6 bases, and 12 bases lay in between. CDR3 nucleotides: TGTGCCAGTAGTACCCTACAGGGCTCCGGGGAGCTGTTTTTT. Translated, it gives CASSTLQGSGELFF.

The chain is built from TRBV25-1 and TRBJ2-2, with 7 bases matching TRBD2. The CDR3 is made up of 15 amino acids. Germline CDR1 is MGHDK and CDR2 is SYGVNS. V shed 1 base, J shed 3 bases, and the junction held 2 bases outside the gene matches. In DNA, the CDR3 is TGTGCCAGCAGTGAATTGAGCGGGGACACCGGGGAGCTGTTTTTT. Amino acid sequence: CASSELSGDTGELFF.

V is TRBV9 and J is TRBJ1-5; a possible D gene is TRBD1 (6 bases). Trimming took off 7 bases at V and 9 bases at J, with 23 bases between the two ends. The germline CDR1 and CDR2 sequences are SGDLS and YYNGEE. The CDR3 runs to 15 residues. CDR3 amino acids: CASPTHWTAKGPQHF. For the CDR3, the DNA is TGTGCCAGCCCGACCCATTGGACAGCGAAGGGGCCCCAGCATTTT.

This chain connects TRBV3-1 (or the pseudogene TRBV3-2) to TRBJ1-2, with 9 bases lining up with TRBD1. Germline CDR1 LGHDT, CDR2 YNNKEL (reference sequence). V gave up 0 bases and J gave up 7 bases; unmatched junction bases: 9. This CDR3 region has 16 residues. DNA for the CDR3: TGTGCCAGCAGCCAAGACTTACAGGGGGCGAGAGTTGGCTACACCTTC. Its protein is CASSQDLQGARVGYTF.

This clone was picked up one time. This sequence joins TRBV2 and TRBJ1-4, with D uncertain. The CDR3 spans 12 residues. Trimming took off 2 bases at V and 8 bases at J, with 6 bases between the two ends. Germline V gene lookup returns CDR1 SNHLY and CDR2 FYNNEI. This CDR3 reads CASSEREEKLFF. DNA for the CDR3: TGTGCCAGCAGTGAAAGGGAGGAAAAACTGTTTTTT.

This sequence joins TRBV30 and TRBJ2-1, with 7 bases aligning to TRBD1. The germline V gene has CDR1 GTSNPN and CDR2 SVGIG (reference sequence). J lost 7 bases, V lost 2 bases, and 2 bases had no gene match. The CDR3 runs 12 residues. The CDR3 loop reads CAWSRQGNEQFF. CDR3 nucleotides: TGTGCCTGGAGTAGACAGGGTAATGAGCAGTTCTTC.

This clone was observed a few times. The sample carries other DNA sequences with the same CDR3. The chain recombines TRBV19 with TRBJ2-7; the D gene is possibly TRBD1 (5 bases). Germline CDR1 is LNHDA and CDR2 is SQIVND (reference sequence). Deletions cut 2 bases from V and 4 bases from J, with 6 bases between. The CDR3 is made up of 12 amino acids. The chain's CDR3 is CASSIRGYEQYF. The CDR3 nucleotides are TGTGCCAGTAGTATAAGGGGTTACGAGCAGTACTTC.

This clone was recorded a few times. The V gene is TRBV4-1, the J gene TRBJ2-3; D is perhaps TRBD1 (5 bases). This CDR3 is built from 17 residues. Germline V gives CDR1 MGHRA, CDR2 YSYEKL. Trimming stripped 1 base from V and 1 base from J, with 15 bases between. CDR3 protein: CASSQVEVGRGTDTQYF. CDR3 DNA: TGCGCCAGCAGCCAAGTTGAGGTCGGCAGGGGCACAGATACGCAGTATTTT.

The chain carries TRBV6-5 and TRBJ1-1; TRBD1 matches 7 bases. Trimming at V came to 5 bases and at J to 4 bases, leaving 7 bases not matched to a gene. Germline lookup yields CDR1 MNHEY and CDR2 SVGAGI. The CDR3 spans 14 residues. This chain's CDR3 is CASSPRGIGTEAFF. CDR3 coding DNA: TGTGCCAGCAGTCCCAGGGGGATAGGCACTGAAGCTTTCTTT.

The chain carries TRBV10-1 and TRBJ2-1; D is uncertain. Between the trimmed V and J ends, which lost 2 bases and 3 bases, there was a span of 5 bases. The CDR3 contains 13 residues. Germline assignment: CDR1 WNHNN and CDR2 SYGVQD (reference sequence). As DNA, the CDR3 is TGCGCCAGCAGTGAGCTCTACTACAATGAGCAGTTCTTC. It yields the protein CASSELYYNEQFF.